The 25 T cell receptor beta chains listed next were all sequenced from one sample in a study of early T cells in non-severe SARS-CoV-2 infection. TCRdb reprocessed the 5' RACE reads with MiXCR, giving one entry per CDR3 protein. The profile shows 80,000 to 100,000 distinct CDR3 sequences, 9.5% to 11% of them singletons. The material sequenced was whole blood, taken at baseline. These receptors came from an adult who was a healthcare worker with PCR-confirmed SARS-CoV-2 infection or an uninfected control (not recorded which).

In the case of this clonotype: A much larger clone sits a single nucleotide away, making a read error possible. This sequence joins TRBV3-1 and TRBJ1-2; D is unclear. There are 13 residues in the CDR3. Germline V CDR1 and CDR2: LGHDT, YNNKEL (reference sequence). CDR3 loop: CANSPRQDYGYTF. Here the CDR3 DNA reads TGTGCCAACAGCCCCCGGCAGGACTATGGCTACACCTTC.

This clonotype was observed at least ten times. The chain employs TRBV28 and TRBJ2-3; D might be TRBD2 (6 bases). Between the trimmed V and J ends, which lost 1 base and 2 bases, there was a span of 10 bases. Germline-derived CDR1 and CDR2 are MDHEN and SYDVKM. The CDR3 loop spans 15 amino acids. CDR3 bases: TGTGCCAGCAGTTTATCGGGAGACTACACAGATACGCAGTATTTT. Its translation: CASSLSGDYTDTQYF.

A word on this clonotype: Its ends do not fully match the called genes, so a read error is possible. This chain connects TRBV3-1 to TRBJ2-2; TRBD2 aligns across 9 bases. Germline V CDR1 and CDR2: LGHDT, YNNKEL (reference sequence). This CDR3 region has 19 residues. The CDR3 bases are TGTACCAGCAGCCAAGATTTTCTAGCGGGGAAAACGAACACCGGGGAGCTGTTTTTT. Amino acid sequence: CTSSQDFLAGKTNTGELFF.

This clonotype was seen many times. The chain has TRBV3-1 and TRBJ1-1; 7 bases align to TRBD1. The V and J ends lost 3 bases and 1 base, in that order; junction bases with no gene match: 8. The CDR3 is 16 residues long. Germline lookup yields CDR1 LGHDT and CDR2 YNNKEL (reference sequence). CDR3 sequence (DNA): TGTGCCAGCAGCCATTCCCGGAACAGGGGGAACACTGAAGCTTTCTTT. Translated: CASSHSRNRGNTEAFF. The entire variable domain, with the rest obtained from reference TRBV3-1 and TRBJ1-1, is as follows: DTAVSQTPKYLVTQMGNDKSIKCEQNLGHDTMYWYKQDSKKFLKIMFSYNNKELIINETVPNRFSPKSPDKAHLNLHINSLELGDSAVYFCASSHSRNRGNTEAFFGQGTRLTVV.

This clonotype was seen many times. The CDR3 DNA follows: TGTGCCAGCAGCTTAGTAGGGGATTCGGCCAAAAACATTCAGTACTTC. It is translated as CASSLVGDSAKNIQYF. The chain is built from TRBV7-9 and TRBJ2-4, with D possibly matching TRBD1 (5 bases). Germline V gene data show CDR1 as SEHNR and CDR2 as FQNEAQ (reference sequence). The CDR3 extends over 16 amino acids. V was clipped by 1 base and J by 1 base, with 11 bases between them.

Of note for this clonotype: A much more abundant neighbour one base away suggests this may be a read error. The chain uses TRBV4-2 and TRBJ2-7, with D unresolved. The CDR3 totals 15 residues. In germline, CDR1 is LGHNA, CDR2 YNFKEQ. The germline V and J ends were trimmed by 0 bases and 3 bases, with 12 bases remaining between them. The CDR3 loop is CASSQEWPVLYEQYF. In nucleotides, the CDR3 is TGTGCCAGCAGCCAAGAATGGCCCGTCCTCTACGAGCAGTACTTC.

This clonotype was seen only a few times. The V call is TRBV5-1, the J call TRBJ2-7; 12 nucleotides align to TRBD1. J gave up 7 bases and V 3 bases, and 8 bases lay outside the gene matches. Germline loops: CDR1 SGHRS, CDR2 YFSETQ. The CDR3 totals 15 residues. This chain's CDR3 is CASSSGTGGAGEQYF. The CDR3 DNA is TGCGCCAGCAGCTCCGGGACAGGGGGCGCGGGGGAGCAGTACTTC.

The gene calls are TRBV7-9 and TRBJ2-1; 7 bases line up with TRBD1. This CDR3 contains 15 residues. The germline gives CDR1 SEHNR, CDR2 FQNEAQ (reference sequence). The J segment lost 0 bases and the V segment lost 5 bases, leaving 4 bases of the junction unmatched. CDR3 DNA: TGTGCCAGCAGCCGTACAGGGGACTCCTACAATGAGCAGTTCTTC. It yields the protein CASSRTGDSYNEQFF.

This clonotype was counted between two and nine times. The rearrangement links TRBV9 to TRBJ2-3; no reliable D call. V dropped 0 bases and J dropped 0 bases, with 8 bases sitting between them. Germline V gene data show CDR1 as SGDLS and CDR2 as YYNGEE. The CDR3 sequence is 15 residues long. The CDR3 sequence: CASSVALRSTDTQYF. DNA of the CDR3: TGTGCCAGCAGCGTAGCTCTACGGAGCACAGATACGCAGTATTTT.

The rearrangement uses TRBV12-3 or TRBV12-4 and TRBJ1-4; 8 bases match TRBD1. The V gene end was trimmed by 3 bases and the J gene end by 7 bases; junction bases not matched to a gene: 7. The CDR3 totals 15 residues. This chain's CDR3 is CASSFMQGAGEKLFF. In nucleotides, the CDR3 is TGTGCCAGCAGTTTTATGCAGGGGGCGGGTGAAAAACTGTTTTTT.

V and J are TRBV18 and TRBJ2-1; D is uncertain. Trimming removed 6 bases at V and 6 bases at J, with 9 bases between. The germline V gene encodes CDR1 KGHSH and CDR2 LQKENI. The CDR3 contains 12 residues. This CDR3 is CASSRNVNEQFF. The CDR3 nucleotides read TGTGCCAGCTCTCGCAATGTCAATGAGCAGTTCTTC.

The table lists this clonotype with a few counts. As DNA, the CDR3 is TGCAGTGCTAGGTTAGCGAGACGGAGGGGAGAAGCTTTCTTT. This gives the protein CSARLARRRGEAFF. This chain joins TRBV20-1 and TRBJ1-1, with D maybe TRBD1 (5 bases). CDR3 length: 14 amino acids. V was cut by 3 bases and J by 8 bases, with 19 bases left in between. Germline V gene lookup returns CDR1 DFQATT and CDR2 SNEGSKA (reference sequence).

V usage is TRBV12-3 or TRBV12-4 and J usage is TRBJ1-3, with TRBD1 identical over 7 bases. V was pared by 6 bases and J by 7 bases, with 6 bases of the junction left unmatched. CDR3 length: 13 amino acids. The CDR3 region has the DNA TGTGCCAGCAGACCCGGACAGGCGAACACCATATATTTT. Protein: CASRPGQANTIYF.

This clonotype showed up many times. V and J are TRBV6-2 or TRBV6-3 and TRBJ2-1; no definite D call. The CDR3 covers 12 residues. From germline, CDR1 is MNHEY and CDR2 SVGEGT. V gave up 8 bases and J gave up 6 bases, with 11 bases separating them. CDR3 loop: CASYNPGNEQFF. CDR3 sequence (DNA): TGTGCCAGCTATAACCCAGGCAATGAGCAGTTCTTC.

This chain joins TRBV3-1 and TRBJ2-5; D is uncertain. Deletions cut 4 bases from V and 4 bases from J, with 13 bases between. The germline CDR1 and CDR2 sequences are LGHDT and YNNKEL (reference sequence). The CDR3 sequence is 14 residues long. DNA of the CDR3: TGTGCCAGCAGCCTCCTAGGGAAGGGAGAGACCCAGTACTTC. It codes for CASSLLGKGETQYF.

This clonotype was picked up many times. The chain has TRBV2 and TRBJ2-7; 10 bases are shared with TRBD1. Germline CDR1 and CDR2: SNHLY and FYNNEI. V dropped 7 bases and J dropped 1; count of bases not matched to a gene: 7. There are 15 residues in the CDR3. The CDR3 sequence: CASTTDRGRSYEQYF. In DNA, the CDR3 is TGTGCCAGCACCACCGACAGGGGGCGGTCCTACGAGCAGTACTTC.

The chain uses TRBV4-3 and TRBJ2-7; D is undetermined. Germline assignment: CDR1 LGHNA and CDR2 YSLEER. Trimming pared 0 bases from V and 0 bases from J, leaving 9 bases between. There are 15 residues in the CDR3. CDR3 sequence: CASSQDMATSYEQYF. CDR3 DNA sequence: TGCGCCAGCAGCCAAGATATGGCCACCTCCTACGAGCAGTACTTC.

This clonotype was detected a few times. The gene calls are TRBV11-2 and TRBJ2-3; the D is unclear. Trimming pared 1 base from V and 7 bases from J, leaving 21 bases between. Germline V lookup: CDR1 SGHAT, CDR2 FQNNGV. The CDR3 totals 17 residues. The CDR3 DNA reads TGTGCCAGCAGCTTAGGTTTTGCGCGCCTATCCACCCATACGCAGTATTTT. This encodes CASSLGFARLSTHTQYF.

The chain has TRBV16 and TRBJ1-1; the D is unclear. V gave up 1 base and J gave up 1 base, with 7 bases separating them. Germline-derived CDR1 and CDR2 are KGHSY and FQNENV. This CDR3 has 14 residues. For the CDR3, the DNA is TGTGCCAGCAGCCAATTCAAGCCGAACACTGAAGCTTTCTTT. Its translation is CASSQFKPNTEAFF.

This clonotype has a count of ten or more. This chain connects TRBV3-1 to TRBJ1-2, with D perhaps matching TRBD1 (5 bases). The CDR3 contains 16 residues. Germline assignment: CDR1 LGHDT and CDR2 YNNKEL (reference sequence). V lost 3 bases to trimming and J lost 3 bases, with 17 bases between them. The CDR3 sequence: CASSHATSGGDYGYTF. CDR3 bases: TGTGCCAGCAGCCACGCTACGAGTGGGGGGGACTATGGCTACACCTTC. Full variable domain (outside the CDR3, taken from reference TRBV3-1 and TRBJ1-2): DTAVSQTPKYLVTQMGNDKSIKCEQNLGHDTMYWYKQDSKKFLKIMFSYNNKELIINETVPNRFSPKSPDKAHLNLHINSLELGDSAVYFCASSHATSGGDYGYTFGSGTRLTVV.

The CDR3 sequence is CASSVGPGLGGVYEQYF. CDR3 sequence (DNA): TGTGCCAGCAGCGTGGGGCCGGGACTAGGAGGTGTCTACGAGCAGTACTTC. V is TRBV9 and J is TRBJ2-7; TRBD2 agrees at 8 bases. CDR1 is SGDLS and CDR2 is YYNGEE in the germline V gene. This CDR3 contains 17 residues. J lost 3 bases, V lost 2 bases, and 13 bases had no gene match. The full variable domain, rest sourced from reference TRBV9 and TRBJ2-7, is DSGVTQTPKHLITATGQRVTLRCSPRSGDLSVYWYQQSLDQGLQFLIQYYNGEERAKGNILERFSAQQFPDLHSELNLSSLELGDSALYFCASSVGPGLGGVYEQYFGPGTRLTVT.

The gene calls are TRBV9 and TRBJ2-3; D call uncertain. This CDR3 is 12 amino acids long. Germline V gene data show CDR1 as SGDLS and CDR2 as YYNGEE. The V gene lost 4 bases and the J gene lost 7 bases, with 10 bases spanning the gap. CDR3 bases: TGTGCCAGCAGCCCCGCGATAAATACGCAGTATTTT. Translation gives CASSPAINTQYF.

This clonotype has ten or more counts. The chain combines TRBV5-1 with TRBJ2-1; D is perhaps TRBD2 (6 bases). CDR3 length equals 17 residues. Between the trimmed V and J ends, which lost 2 bases and 4 bases, there was a span of 19 bases. Per germline, CDR1 SGHRS and CDR2 YFSETQ. CDR3 bases: TGCGCCAGCAGCTTACGGCGGGATTCTGGGTTTTACAATGAGCAGTTCTTC. Its translation: CASSLRRDSGFYNEQFF. Full variable domain (rest looked up from reference TRBV5-1 and TRBJ2-1): KAGVTQTPRYLIKTRGQQVTLSCSPISGHRSVSWYQQTPGQGLQFLFEYFSETQRNKGNFPGRFSGRQFSNSRSEMNVSTLELGDSALYLCASSLRRDSGFYNEQFFGPGTRLTVL.

The chain uses TRBV10-3 and TRBJ2-3; 8 positions match TRBD1. The ends lost 7 bases at V and 2 bases at J; junction bases unmatched: 5. Germline values: CDR1 ENHRY, CDR2 SYGVKD. This CDR3 is 14 amino acids long. CDR3 amino acids: CAIKPGQDTDTQYF. CDR3 DNA sequence: TGTGCCATCAAACCGGGACAGGACACAGATACGCAGTATTTT.

This clonotype has a count of ten or more. The chain couples TRBV11-2 to TRBJ2-6; D unclear. Trimming stripped 4 bases from V and 2 bases from J, with 15 bases between. Per germline, CDR1 SGHAT and CDR2 FQNNGV. CDR3 length: 17 amino acids. CDR3 DNA sequence: TGTGCCAGCAGCTCACAAGAACTTCTGGCTGGGGCCAACGTCCTGACTTTC. Protein product: CASSSQELLAGANVLTF.